This T cell receptor beta chain was retrieved from a study of blood T cells in healthy people across ages. Findings of the study overall: There were more naive CD4+ cells and higher diversity in long-lived donors than in aged donors. Getting older went along with TCR beta diversity per million T cells dropping roughly linearly.

PCR was performed a second time for about 7 to 12 cycles using a sample-barcoded 5' primer and a J-beta primer mix. TCRdb reprocessed the 5' RACE reads via MiXCR and lists one record per CDR3 protein. The sample includes about 1.8 million distinct CDR3 sequences, just under 50% of them seen just once. The CDR3 runs to 16 residues. Germline V gene sequence: CDR1 MNHEY, CDR2 SVGEGT. V shed 2 bases and J shed 1 base, with 13 bases lying between them. This clonotype was counted only a few times. The antigen is not known. This TCR came from a middle-aged woman in good health. Sequenced material: blood. The chain uses TRBV6-2 or TRBV6-3 and TRBJ2-3, with D possibly being TRBD1 or TRBD2 (5 bases each). The CDR3 here is CASSYGTQLRTDTQYF. In DNA, the CDR3 is TGTGCCAGCAGTTACGGGACCCAATTACGCACAGATACGCAGTATTTT.